The source of this T cell receptor (beta chain) is a study of human T cells and chemical hapten exposure. Whole-study findings and limits: Once DPC sensitization occurred, TCRs above 1 in 1000 frequency showed no change.

As concerns this clonotype: What it binds is unknown.

The CDR3 is made up of 15 amino acids. The V end lost 3 bases, the J end lost 0 bases, and 8 bases lay between the germline ends. The germline CDR1 and CDR2 sequences are WSHSY and SAAADI. Time point given: pre-sensitization, week 0. Treatment of the sample: therapeutic diphenylcyclopropenone sensitization with weekly scalp DPC. TCRdb recomputed calls from the RACE reads with MiXCR, one row per CDR3 protein. The sample consists of more than 250,000 distinct CDR3 sequences, about 7.7% of them appearing once. The rearrangement uses TRBV10-2 and TRBJ1-4; D gene ambiguous. The clonotype was recovered from a man aged 18 to 30 with alopecia areata. Some clones in this sample may be carry-over from other donors' samples. The sample here was whole blood, taken in connection with sensitization to the hapten diphenylcyclopropenone (DPC). The CDR3 DNA follows: TGCGCCAGCAGTGATCCCCTCGCAACTAATGAAAAACTGTTTTTT. Translated: CASSDPLATNEKLFF.